The source of this T cell receptor (beta chain) is a study of cytomegalovirus exposure and HLA in healthy donors. Study-wide findings and caveats: Later genetic work tied a missense DCLRE1C variant to beta-chain V and J trimming. Some segments of the V type, notably TRBV6-2 and TRBV6-3, were excluded as indistinguishable.

In germline, CDR1 is MGHRA, CDR2 YSYEKL. The ends were cut back, 1 base at V and 0 bases at J, with 6 bases in the middle. The CDR3 is made up of 14 amino acids. 60 Vbeta and 13 Jbeta primers were used in PCR. Clones were read by immunoSEQ multiplex PCR, and TCRdb kept only the in-frame ones, dropping some. The sample consists of about 120,000 clones, around 10% of them appearing once. A remark on this clone: The antigen remains undetermined.

Sequencing input: PBMCs. The sequence was collected from a man aged 30 to 45 in good health and CMV-seronegative. The genes are TRBV4-1 and TRBJ1-2; possibly TRBD1 for D (5 bases). CDR3 nucleotide sequence: TGCGCCAGCAGCCAAGTGACAGCTAACTATGGCTACACCTTC. It translates to CASSQVTANYGYTF.